This T cell receptor beta chain derives from a study of identical twins (dated by TCRdb to the mid-2010s). For the wider study: To test whether fetal clonotypes persist, the study used deep sequencing on TCR alpha and beta repertoires from monozygotic twins, unrelated adults of various ages, and cord blood. Replicate twin experiments were performed at different times using different library preparation protocols to rule out contamination.

This clonotype appeared a few times. The target of this receptor is not known. There are no base qualities to consult, and no much larger clone falls within one base. Only healthy Caucasian donors were included. The twin cohort consisted of three pairs of female monozygotic twins, all aged 18 to 29 years. The RNA used for TCR libraries was isolated from peripheral blood mononuclear cells. To prepare the library, 5' RACE was applied. The run used an Illumina HiSeq 2000. Template switching introduced a universal primer binding site; the final cDNA contained a unique molecular identifier, enabling accurate counting of TCR cDNA molecules. Specific primers in the conserved constant-segment region were used to synthesize first-strand cDNA for the TCR alpha and beta chains. To control for contamination, every cDNA library carried two barcodes: a SMART-Mk sample barcode plus Illumina barcodes. TruSeq adapter sequences along with Illumina sample barcodes were introduced in two successive PCR steps. The Illumina HiSeq platform was used with custom primers to sequence TCR alpha and beta cDNA libraries. The paper's processing steps were these. Raw reads were processed with MiGEC to extract unique molecular identifiers, and MiXCR was used to determine CDR3 positions. For each individual, recombination models were inferred using an EM algorithm with the repgenHMM and IGoR tools. Shared clonotypes were analyzed with the tcR package in R, and sharing was normalized by the product of cloneset sizes. To study raw recombination free of thymic and clonal selection effects, out-of-frame nonproductive sequences were analyzed. TCRdb trimmed public reads at Q25 via fastp, called clones via MiXCR and kept in-frame beta chains. Records with the same CDR3 protein are collapsed into one entry carrying the most frequent genes and DNA. What appears here as the V and J calls and clone size reflects TCRdb's work, not the paper's. Here the sample has over 600,000 distinct CDR3 sequences; 21% occur a single time. Jointly, the top ten make up 4% to 5.5% of the sample.

Broader findings and caveats from the paper: Zero-insertion analyses could be partly confounded by invariant T cells such as MAIT and iNKT, though diverse VJ usage argued against such confounding for most clonotypes. In monozygotic twins, recombination models systematically underestimated out-of-frame TCR alpha sharing, but the models matched the sharing seen between unrelated individuals. Fewer insertions were carried by abundant cord blood beta clonotypes; a weaker similar trend was observed in young adult naive repertoires, while no such trend was observed in memory repertoires. Conclusions relied on cross-sectional statistical analysis, since the same donors could not be followed over many years. Compared with coincidental sharing between unrelated individuals, an excess of low generation-probability sequences was observed among out-of-frame TCR alpha sequences shared between twins. In beta out-of-frame sequences, excess twin sharing was weaker, because having fewer shared sequences lowered the signal-to-noise ratio.

This sample was shared with a second study, whose subject was T cells expressing NK-cell markers. The other study reports the following: Three sorted T-cell subsets (CD3+CD56+NKG2C+, CD3+CD56+NKG2C- and CD3+CD56-NKG2C+) from under ten donors had their TCR beta-chain repertoires profiled. Among the eight sequenced donors, only one was HCMV-seronegative, while the other seven were HCMV-seropositive. In several experiments an anti-gammadeltaTCR antibody was added to restrict sorting to alphabetaTCR-expressing T cells. In roughly 6 donors, the dominant CD3+CD56+NKG2C+ clonotypes ranked among the top 10 CD8+ clonotypes, making up 1.0-7.0% of CD8+ T cells. Those dominant clonotypes were again the most abundant among CD3+CD56-NKG2C+ cells in a few donors, at 28.3-60.1%. Whether the expanded NKG2C-expressing T cell clones were specific for HCMV antigens remained unclear. Randomly selected healthy volunteers, three men and five women, were used as the eight sequenced donors. A commercial ELISA kit detecting HCMV-specific IgG in serum was used to determine HCMV serostatus. For several donors, bulk peripheral blood T-cell repertoires were additionally sequenced from unsorted PBMC. MIGEC handled demultiplexing of the reads and grouping by UMI, while MiTCR was used to assemble and quantify clonotypes. Only TCR cDNA sequences supported by at least two reads were kept to exclude erroneous sequences. The tcR package was used for downstream repertoire analysis, and clonotypes were matched across fractions by CDR3 nucleotide sequence plus V segment. Antigen specificity was annotated against VDJdb with VDJmatch, allowing one amino acid substitution in CDR3.

The sequence came from a woman aged 18-29 years in good health. Sequenced sample: PBMCs.

The sequence in DNA is TGTGCCAGCAGTCCCTGGGGGCAGGGCTCAGATACGCAGTATTTT. Translated, it gives CASSPWGQGSDTQYF. The rearrangement combines TRBV7-6 with TRBJ2-3, with a weak D call of TRBD1 (6 bases match). The germline V gene yields SGHVS for CDR1 and FNYEAQ for CDR2. The CDR3 covers 15 residues, taking in both the cysteine and the phenylalanine. Solely the CDR3 DNA is kept, with 45 bases framed from the first base. Between the V and J ends, shortened by 6 bases and 4 bases respectively, the junction contains 17 bases. Extended through the reference TRBV7-6 and TRBJ2-3 proteins, this CDR3 yields the full variable domain: GAGVSQSPRYKVTKRGQDVALRCDPISGHVSLYWYRQALGQGPEFLTYFNYEAQQDKSGLPNDRFSAERPEGSISTLTIQRTEQRDSAMYRCASSPWGQGSDTQYFGPGTRLTVL.